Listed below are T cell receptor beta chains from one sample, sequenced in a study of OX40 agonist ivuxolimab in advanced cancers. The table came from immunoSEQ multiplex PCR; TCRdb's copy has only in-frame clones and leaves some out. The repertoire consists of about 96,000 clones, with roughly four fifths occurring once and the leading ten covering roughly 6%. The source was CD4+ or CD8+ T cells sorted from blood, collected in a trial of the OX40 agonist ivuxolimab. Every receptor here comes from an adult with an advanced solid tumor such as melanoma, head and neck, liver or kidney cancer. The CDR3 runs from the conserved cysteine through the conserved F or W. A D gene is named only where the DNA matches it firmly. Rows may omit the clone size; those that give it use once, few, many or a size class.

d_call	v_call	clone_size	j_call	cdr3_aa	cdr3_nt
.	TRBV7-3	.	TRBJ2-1	CASSLVGGYRDEQFF	TGTGCCAGCAGCTTAGTAGGGGGGTACCGCGATGAGCAGTTCTTC
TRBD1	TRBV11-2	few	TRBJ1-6	CASSLETGRNSPLHF	TGTGCCAGCAGCTTAGAGACAGGGCGTAACTCACCCCTCCACTTT
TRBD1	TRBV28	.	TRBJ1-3	CASSQDRGYSGNTIYF	TGTGCCAGCAGTCAAGACAGGGGGTACTCTGGAAACACCATATATTTT
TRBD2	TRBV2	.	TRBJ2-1	CASSLTSGGGEQFF	TGTGCCAGCAGTCTGACTAGCGGGGGGGGTGAGCAGTTCTTC
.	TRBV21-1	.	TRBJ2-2	CASRGAGGTGELFF	TGTGCCAGCCGGGGGGCAGGGGGCACCGGGGAGCTGTTTTTT
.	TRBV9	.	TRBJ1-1	CASSVGGGMNTEAFF	TGTGCCAGCAGCGTAGGCGGGGGGATGAACACTGAAGCTTTCTTT
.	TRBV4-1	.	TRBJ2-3	CASSQEEGTGDTQYF	TGCGCCAGCAGCCAAGAAGAGGGTACAGGAGATACGCAGTATTTT
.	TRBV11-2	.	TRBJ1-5	CASSSSMGQPQHF	TGTGCCAGCAGCTCCAGTATGGGTCAGCCCCAGCATTTT
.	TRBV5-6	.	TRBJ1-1	CASSLYRSNTEAFF	TGTGCCAGCAGCTTGTACAGGTCAAACACTGAAGCTTTCTTT
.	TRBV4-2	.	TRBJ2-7	CASSQGLPVNYEQYF	TGTGCCAGCAGCCAAGGACTACCGGTCAACTACGAGCAGTACTTC
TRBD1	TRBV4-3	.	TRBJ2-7	CASSQFRDRVYEQYF	TGCGCCAGCAGCCAATTCCGGGACAGAGTCTACGAGCAGTACTTC
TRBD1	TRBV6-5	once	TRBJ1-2	CASRQQGAGFGYTF	TGTGCCAGCAGGCAACAGGGGGCCGGTTTTGGCTACACCTTC
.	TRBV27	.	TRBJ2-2	CASSATGSVWAGELFF	TGTGCCAGCAGCGCCACAGGGTCCGTGTGGGCCGGGGAGCTGTTTTTT
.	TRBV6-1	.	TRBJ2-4	CASSEALSQAAKNIQYF	TGTGCCAGCAGTGAAGCGCTTTCCCAAGCAGCCAAAAACATTCAGTACTTC
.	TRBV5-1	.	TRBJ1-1	CASRRNDRDTEAFF	TGCGCCAGCAGAAGGAACGATCGGGACACTGAAGCTTTCTTT
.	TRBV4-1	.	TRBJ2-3	CASSQGQEIGLDTQYF	TGCGCCAGCAGCCAAGGACAGGAAATAGGGCTGGATACGCAGTATTTT
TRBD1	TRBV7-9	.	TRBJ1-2	CASSLAWDRGLGGYTF	TGTGCCAGCAGCTTAGCGTGGGACAGGGGGCTAGGAGGCTACACCTTC
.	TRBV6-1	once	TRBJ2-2	CASSEHLASSTGELFF	TGTGCCAGCAGTGAGCATCTAGCGTCGAGCACCGGGGAGCTGTTTTTT
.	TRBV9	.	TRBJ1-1	CASSVAPSTEAFF	TGTGCCAGCAGCGTAGCCCCGAGTACCGAAGCTTTCTTT
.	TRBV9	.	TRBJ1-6	CASSPTGSYNSPLHF	TGTGCCAGCAGCCCCACAGGCTCCTATAATTCACCCCTCCACTTT
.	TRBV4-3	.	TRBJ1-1	CASSQGERGTEAFF	TGCGCCAGCAGCCAAGGGGAAAGGGGAACTGAAGCTTTCTTT
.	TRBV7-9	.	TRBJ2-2	CAGPRAGYTGELFF	TGTGCCGGTCCCCGGGCAGGATACACCGGGGAGCTGTTTTTT
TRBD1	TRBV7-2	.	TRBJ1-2	CASRRDRGSRHYGYTF	TGTGCCAGCAGACGGGACAGGGGGAGCAGACACTATGGCTACACCTTC
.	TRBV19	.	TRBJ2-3	CATWGGQDTDTQYF	TGTGCCACTTGGGGGGGACAAGACACAGATACGCAGTATTTT
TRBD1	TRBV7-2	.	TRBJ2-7	CASSPPGQKYEQYF	TGTGCCAGCAGTCCCCCGGGACAGAAGTACGAGCAGTACTTC
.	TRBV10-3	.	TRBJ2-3	CAISDTDTQYF	TGTGCCATCAGTGACACAGATACGCAGTATTTT
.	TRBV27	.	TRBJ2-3	CASSIGQTDTQYF	TGTGCCAGCAGTATCGGACAGACAGATACGCAGTATTTT
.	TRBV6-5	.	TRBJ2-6	CASGRAPLTF	TGTGCCAGCGGTCGGGCCCCCCTGACTTTC
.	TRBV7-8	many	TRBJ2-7	CASSPYRVGRSYEQYF	TGTGCCAGCAGCCCATATAGGGTCGGACGATCCTACGAGCAGTACTTC
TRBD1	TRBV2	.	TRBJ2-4	CASSGPGTGGPKNIQYF	TGTGCCAGCAGTGGACCCGGGACAGGGGGTCCCAAAAACATTCAGTACTTC
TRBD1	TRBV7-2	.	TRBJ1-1	CASSLGMAGGVKNTEAFF	TGTGCCAGCAGCTTAGGAATGGCAGGGGGCGTGAAGAACACTGAAGCTTTCTTT
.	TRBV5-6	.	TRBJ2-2	CASSLAGAVTGELFF	TGTGCCAGCAGCTTGGCTGGGGCGGTCACCGGGGAGCTGTTTTTT
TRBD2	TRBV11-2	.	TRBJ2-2	CASTLRGGNTGELFF	TGTGCCAGCACCCTCCGGGGGGGCAACACCGGGGAGCTGTTTTTT
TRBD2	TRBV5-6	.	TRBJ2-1	CATNRQGGASGAYNEQFF	TGTGCCACCAATAGACAAGGAGGGGCTAGCGGGGCCTACAATGAGCAGTTCTTC
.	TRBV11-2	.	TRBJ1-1	CASSGGPVPQAFF	TGTGCCAGCAGCGGAGGCCCCGTCCCCCAGGCTTTCTTT
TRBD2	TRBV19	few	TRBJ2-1	CASNPGLAGFGNEQFF	TGTGCCAGTAACCCTGGCCTAGCGGGGTTCGGCAATGAGCAGTTCTTC
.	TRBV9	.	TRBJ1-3	CASSVASSGNTIYF	TGTGCCAGCAGCGTAGCCAGCTCTGGAAACACCATATATTTT
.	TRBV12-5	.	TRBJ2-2	CASGLVATSRNTGELFF	TGTGCTAGTGGTTTGGTGGCGACTAGTAGGAACACCGGGGAGCTGTTTTTT
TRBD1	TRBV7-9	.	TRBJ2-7	CASSLSGQVNEQYF	TGTGCCAGCAGCTTATCGGGACAGGTAAACGAGCAGTACTTC
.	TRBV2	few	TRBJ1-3	CASARGTRNTIYF	TGTGCCAGCGCTAGGGGGACTCGAAACACCATATATTTT
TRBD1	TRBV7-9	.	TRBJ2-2	CASSLTGLQPGELFF	TGTGCCAGCAGCTTGACAGGGTTACAGCCCGGGGAGCTGTTTTTT
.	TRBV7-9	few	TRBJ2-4	CASSSATENIQYF	TGTGCCAGCAGCTCCGCGACAGAAAACATTCAGTACTTC
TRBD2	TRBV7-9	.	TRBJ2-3	CASSLAHGSGGADTQYF	TGTGCCAGCAGCTTAGCGCATGGTAGCGGGGGGGCGGATACGCAGTATTTT
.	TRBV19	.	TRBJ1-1	CASSTLGHLPEGEAFF	TGTGCCAGTAGTACACTGGGACATCTCCCCGAAGGCGAAGCTTTCTTT
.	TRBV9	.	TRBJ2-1	CASSAQIGVGEQFF	TGTGCCAGCAGCGCCCAGATCGGGGTAGGCGAGCAGTTCTTC
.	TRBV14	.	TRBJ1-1	CASSHWTAKNTEAFF	TGTGCCAGCAGCCACTGGACGGCTAAGAACACTGAAGCTTTCTTT
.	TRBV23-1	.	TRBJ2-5	CASSKQGEATQETQYF	TGCGCCAGCAGTAAGCAGGGGGAGGCCACGCAAGAGACCCAGTACTTC
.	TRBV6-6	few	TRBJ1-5	CASSRREKNQPQHF	TGTGCCAGCAGCCGACGGGAGAAAAATCAGCCCCAGCATTTT
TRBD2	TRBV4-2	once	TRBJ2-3	CASSQDRGRAGDTQYF	TGTGCCAGCAGCCAAGATCGCGGGAGGGCCGGGGATACGCAGTATTTT
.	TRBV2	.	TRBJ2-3	CAEGGPSTDTQYF	TGTGCCGAAGGGGGGCCTAGCACAGATACGCAGTATTTT